One sample yielded the 23 T cell receptor beta chains listed below, sequenced in a study of preoperative IRX-2 immunotherapy in early breast cancer (dated by TCRdb to about 2019). Receptor amplification or capture employed the immunoSEQ multiplex PCR assay. Imported from immuneACCESS, the table was reduced by TCRdb to in-frame sequences with V and J called. These copies leave out some clones; in studies compared against another copy, an unresolved V gene accounts for under half, and the cause of the remainder is not known. The sample contains some 1,000 clones, around four fifths of them found a single time. The ten most abundant clones make up approximately 7.6% of the sample. The treatment or condition label of this sample denotes: preoperative locoregional IRX-2 cytokine immunotherapy. Here the sequenced sample was tumor tissue, taken before IRX-2 immunotherapy. These receptors were collected from a human donor with breast cancer.

A single count supports this clone. The chain combines TRBV6-8 with TRBJ2-5; D is uncertain. Deletions cut 2 bases from V and 1 base from J, with 8 bases between. The CDR3 spans 14 residues. CDR1 is MNHGY and CDR2 is SAAAGT in the germline V gene. The chain's CDR3 is CASSYDPGQETQYF. The DNA of the CDR3 is TGTGCCAGCAGTTACGATCCTGGCCAAGAGACCCAGTACTTC.

J is TRBJ2-3 and V is TRBV28; D unresolved. Per germline, CDR1 MDHEN and CDR2 SYDVKM. The V end was cut by 4 bases, the J end by 1 base, with 6 bases between. The CDR3 loop spans 13 amino acids. In DNA form, the CDR3 reads TGTGCCAGCAGTTCGGTCGGCACAGATACGCAGTATTTT. This gives the protein CASSSVGTDTQYF.

The CDR3 sequence: CASSPGRSTLLEQYF. CDR3 DNA sequence: TGTGCCAGCTCACCTGGCCGGAGTACCCTCCTGGAGCAGTACTTC. This chain uses TRBV18 with TRBJ2-7; no clear D gene. Germline CDR1 KGHSH, CDR2 LQKENI. Trimming took off 3 bases at V and 7 bases at J, with 19 bases between the two ends. This CDR3 has 15 residues.

This clone was recorded once. This chain connects TRBV7-6 to TRBJ2-7; TRBD2 might be the D (6 bases). The CDR3 loop spans 15 amino acids. CDR1 SGHVS and CDR2 FNYEAQ come from the germline V gene. Trimming removed 5 bases at V and 9 bases at J, with 23 bases between. The CDR3 region has the DNA TGTGCCAGCAGCCCGGATGGGGGGACCGGCCCCAGGCAGTACTTC. Translating it yields CASSPDGGTGPRQYF.

Here the CDR3 DNA reads TGTGCCAGCAGTGGACAGGGGTGGAATCAGCCCCAGCATTTT. Translation gives CASSGQGWNQPQHF. This rearrangement joins TRBV11-3 to TRBJ1-5, with 9 bases aligning to TRBD1. There are 14 residues in the CDR3. The germline V gene has CDR1 SGHNT and CDR2 YENEEA. V lost 6 bases, J lost 4 bases, and 4 bases stayed unmatched.

The chain couples TRBV11-3 to TRBJ2-6, with D perhaps TRBD1 (5 bases). The ends were cut back, 3 bases at V and 0 bases at J, with 15 bases in the middle. CDR1 SGHNT and CDR2 YENEEA come from the germline V gene. CDR3 size: 18 residues. In DNA form, the CDR3 reads TGTGCCAGCAGCTTGGATACAGGTTTTCCCTCTGGGGCCAACGTCCTGACTTTC. Translation: CASSLDTGFPSGANVLTF.

This clone has just one count. The chain couples TRBV11-3 to TRBJ2-3, with TRBD2 matching over 10 bases. The germline V gene encodes CDR1 SGHNT and CDR2 YENEEA. The CDR3 extends over 14 amino acids. J gave up 3 bases and V 6 bases, and 3 bases lay outside the gene matches. The CDR3 DNA reads TGTGCCAGCAGACCGGGACTAGCGACAGATACGCAGTATTTT. It translates to CASRPGLATDTQYF.

The CDR3 region has the DNA TGTGCCAGCAGCCCCGTTGGAGGGCCTGAAAAACTGTTTTTT. Protein sequence: CASSPVGGPEKLFF. The chain combines TRBV16 with TRBJ1-4; D is unclear. The CDR3 covers 14 residues. Germline CDR1 and CDR2: KGHSY and FQNENV. Trimming cost V 4 bases and J 7 bases, with 13 bases left between them.

The chain combines TRBV11-3 with TRBJ1-3; 7 bases map to TRBD1. V was pared by 5 bases and J by 4 bases, with 8 bases of the junction left unmatched. Germline V CDR1 and CDR2: SGHNT, YENEEA. The CDR3 contains 15 residues. In nucleotides, the CDR3 is TGTGCCAGCAGCCATCGACAGGGAGGAGGAAACACCATATATTTT. Translated, it gives CASSHRQGGGNTIYF.

V gene TRBV11-3 combines with J gene TRBJ1-1; no clear D gene. Per the germline V gene, CDR1 is SGHNT and CDR2 is YENEEA. Deletions cut 6 bases from V and 3 bases from J, with 14 bases between. The CDR3 has 14 residues. DNA of the CDR3: TGTGCCAGCAGTCAAATCCACGGCCACACTGAAGCTTTCTTT. It translates to CASSQIHGHTEAFF.

V gene TRBV15 combines with J gene TRBJ1-3, with 7 positions matching TRBD1. CDR3 size: 16 residues. The junction had 5 bases not matched to a gene; V was cut back by 1 base and J by 2 bases. Germline-derived CDR1 and CDR2 are LNHNV and YYDKDF (reference sequence). The CDR3 loop is CATSRVGRGTGNTIYF. The CDR3, as DNA: TGTGCCACCAGCAGAGTGGGCAGGGGGACTGGAAACACCATATATTTT. Complete variable domain (other parts from reference TRBV15 and TRBJ1-3): DAMVIQNPRYQVTQFGKPVTLSCSQTLNHNVMYWYQQKSSQAPKLLFHYYDKDFNNEADTPDNFQSRRPNTSFCFLDIRSPGLGDTAMYLCATSRVGRGTGNTIYFGEGSWLTVV.

The chain couples TRBV19 to TRBJ2-3; the match to TRBD1 covers 12 bases. This CDR3 comprises 17 residues. The J segment lost 2 bases and the V segment lost 4 bases, leaving 7 bases of the junction unmatched. Looked up from germline, CDR1 is LNHDA and CDR2 is SQIVND (reference sequence). CDR3 bases: TGTGCCAGTAGTAGGCAGGGACAGGGGGCCTACACAGATACGCAGTATTTT. It translates to CASSRQGQGAYTDTQYF. Variable domain in full (rest from reference TRBV19 and TRBJ2-3): DGGITQSPKYLFRKEGQNVTLSCEQNLNHDAMYWYRQDPGQGLRLIYYSQIVNDFQKGDIAEGYSVSREKKESFPLTVTSAQKNPTAFYLCASSRQGQGAYTDTQYFGPGTRLTVL.

This clone has a handful of counts. The chain employs TRBV11-3 and TRBJ1-1; D uncertain. The germline CDR1 and CDR2 sequences are SGHNT and YENEEA. The V and J ends lost 3 bases and 3 bases respectively, with 14 bases between them. This CDR3 spans 15 amino acids. The CDR3 DNA reads TGTGCCAGCAGCTTGGAGGGATCGCGGTACACTGAAGCTTTCTTT. Its protein product is CASSLEGSRYTEAFF.

The chain is built from TRBV11-3 and TRBJ2-1; 10 bases map to TRBD2. The CDR3 is 15 amino acids. With 1 base clipped from V and 7 bases from J, the junction kept 4 bases outside the gene matches. Germline lookup yields CDR1 SGHNT and CDR2 YENEEA. CDR3 residues: CASSLGSGGFNEQFF. DNA of the CDR3: TGTGCCAGCAGCTTAGGTAGCGGGGGGTTTAATGAGCAGTTCTTC.

The chain combines TRBV6-8 with TRBJ2-2; D gene unclear. The germline CDR1 and CDR2 sequences are MNHGY and SAAAGT. The CDR3 covers 14 residues. V lost 7 bases to trimming and J lost 1 base, with 10 bases between them. CDR3 loop: CASMQQQNTGELFF. In nucleotides, the CDR3 is TGTGCCAGCATGCAACAGCAGAACACCGGGGAGCTGTTTTTT.

The V gene is TRBV19, the J gene TRBJ2-1; D is possibly TRBD2 (6 bases). The CDR3 contains 14 residues. With 6 bases removed from V and 9 bases from J, the gap between germline ends came to 18 bases. Germline values: CDR1 LNHDA, CDR2 SQIVND (reference sequence). DNA of the CDR3: TGTGCCAGTAGGGAGGGTGGCGTCCGCGGTGAGCAGTTCTTC. Translation gives CASREGGVRGEQFF.

The CDR3 spells CASSPGAGGYGYTF. The CDR3 DNA sequence: TGTGCCAGCAGCCCCGGCGCAGGGGGCTATGGCTACACCTTC. The chain has TRBV11-3 and TRBJ1-2; 7 nucleotides line up with TRBD1. The CDR3 length is 14 residues. Germline V gives CDR1 SGHNT, CDR2 YENEEA. V lost 5 bases, J lost 4 bases, and 7 bases stayed unmatched.

This chain uses TRBV11-3 with TRBJ2-7; TRBD1 matches 8 bases. CDR1 SGHNT and CDR2 YENEEA come from the germline V gene. The CDR3 consists of 16 residues. V lost 1 base, J lost 5 bases, and 10 bases stayed unmatched. The CDR3, as DNA: TGTGCCAGCAGCTTAGGGTACAGGGGGAGTGTCGACGAGCAGTACTTC. This sequence encodes CASSLGYRGSVDEQYF.

The chain employs TRBV28 and TRBJ1-2; D is perhaps TRBD1 (5 bases). The germline V gene encodes CDR1 MDHEN and CDR2 SYDVKM. The ends were cut back, 5 bases at V and 8 bases at J, with 18 bases in the middle. The CDR3 covers 14 residues. CDR3 in amino acids: CASSADSPVLGYTF. In DNA form, the CDR3 reads TGTGCCAGCAGTGCTGACAGCCCAGTCTTGGGCTACACCTTC.

This chain joins TRBV7-2 and TRBJ2-1; the match to TRBD2 covers 8 bases. V trimming: 2 bases; J trimming: 10 bases; junction bases outside the gene matches: 4. In germline, CDR1 is SGHTA, CDR2 FQGNSA. This CDR3 is 13 amino acids long. CDR3 DNA sequence: TGTGCCAGCAGCTTAATGACTAGCGCCGAGCAGTTCTTC. Its protein product is CASSLMTSAEQFF.

This chain uses TRBV30 with TRBJ1-4, with 9 bases lining up with TRBD1. The CDR3 spans 13 residues. V gave up 5 bases and J gave up 8 bases; unmatched junction bases: 6. Germline V gene lookup returns CDR1 GTSNPN and CDR2 SVGIG (reference sequence). CDR3 amino acids: CAWLRTGEEKLFF. Written as DNA, the CDR3 is TGTGCCTGGCTAAGGACAGGGGAGGAAAAACTGTTTTTT.

This clone came up a few times. J is TRBJ1-1 and V is TRBV6-8; D is possibly TRBD1 (6 bases). V shed 6 bases and J shed 6 bases, with 11 bases lying between them. Germline V gene sequence: CDR1 MNHGY, CDR2 SAAAGT. The CDR3 length is 12 residues. CDR3 in DNA: TGTGCCAGCAGCTCTACAGGGTCTGAAGCTTTCTTT. It is translated as CASSSTGSEAFF.

Turning to this clone: One junction end disagrees with the germline gene, perhaps due to a read error. CDR3 protein: CANSVFLAGALISTDTQYF. CDR3 nucleotide sequence: TGTGCCAATAGTGTGTTTCTAGCGGGGGCCCTAATTAGCACAGATACGCAGTATTTT. J is TRBJ2-3 and V is TRBV19, with 10 nucleotides matching TRBD2. The CDR3 is made up of 19 amino acids. Germline CDR1 and CDR2: LNHDA and SQIVND (reference sequence). Based on the CDR3 plus reference TRBV19 and TRBJ2-3, the full variable domain is DGGITQSPKYLFRKEGQNVTLSCEQNLNHDAMYWYRQDPGQGLRLIYYSQIVNDFQKGDIAEGYSVSREKKESFPLTVTSAQKNPTAFYLCANSVFLAGALISTDTQYFGPGTRLTVL.